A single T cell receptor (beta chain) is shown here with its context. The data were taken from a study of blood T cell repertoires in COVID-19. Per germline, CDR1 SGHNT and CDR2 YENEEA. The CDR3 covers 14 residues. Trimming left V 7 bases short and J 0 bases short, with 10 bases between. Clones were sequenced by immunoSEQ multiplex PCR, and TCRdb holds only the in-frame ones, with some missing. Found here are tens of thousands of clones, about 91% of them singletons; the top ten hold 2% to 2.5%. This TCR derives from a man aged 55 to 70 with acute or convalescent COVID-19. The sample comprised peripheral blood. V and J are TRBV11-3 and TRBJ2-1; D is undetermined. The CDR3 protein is CASTAESSYNEQFF. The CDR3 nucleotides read TGTGCCAGCACCGCGGAGAGCTCCTACAATGAGCAGTTCTTC.